Below, 27 T cell receptor beta chains from the same sample are listed, as sequenced in a study of identical twins. TCRdb redid the calling of the 5' RACE reads with MiXCR, one entry per CDR3 protein. This table holds approximately 670,000 distinct CDR3 sequences, 5.5% to 6.5% found once. Sequenced sample: naive T cells sorted from blood. These receptors all come from a man aged 18 to 30 in good health.

Many counts were recorded for this clonotype. The chain employs TRBV7-9 and TRBJ2-2, with D maybe TRBD1 (5 bases). The CDR3 has 15 amino acids. Germline CDR1 and CDR2: SEHNR and FQNEAQ (reference sequence). V lost 5 bases to trimming and J lost 1 base, with 11 bases between them. The CDR3 DNA reads TGTGCCAGCAGCCCCCGACAGAAGAACACCGGGGAGCTGTTTTTT. The encoded protein is CASSPRQKNTGELFF.

In its sample, this clonotype was seen a few times. This chain links TRBV6-5 with TRBJ1-1, with D perhaps matching TRBD1 (5 bases). Germline loops: CDR1 MNHEY, CDR2 SVGAGI. The CDR3 sequence is 16 residues long. V gave up 0 bases and J gave up 1 base, with 12 bases separating them. Here the CDR3 reads CASSYSLFGANTEAFF. The CDR3 DNA follows: TGTGCCAGCAGTTACTCGCTCTTCGGGGCGAACACTGAAGCTTTCTTT.

This clonotype was seen many times. This sequence joins TRBV4-2 and TRBJ2-1; the match to TRBD2 covers 14 bases. In germline, CDR1 is LGHNA, CDR2 YNFKEQ. The CDR3 is 19 amino acids. The trim removed 5 bases at V and 4 bases at J, leaving 13 bases unmatched. This CDR3 reads CASSSTHPGTSGSYNEQFF. CDR3 DNA sequence: TGTGCCAGCAGCAGTACACACCCCGGGACTAGCGGGAGTTACAATGAGCAGTTCTTC.

This clonotype was counted between two and nine times. The chain joins TRBV5-6 to TRBJ1-6; TRBD1 might be the D (6 bases). The V gene's germline CDR1 is SGHDT and CDR2 YYEEEE. CDR3 size: 13 residues. The V and J ends lost 1 base and 13 bases respectively, with 12 bases between them. The CDR3 nucleotides read TGTGCCAGCAGCTTGCTAGACAGGCATCCCCTCCACTTT. It is translated as CASSLLDRHPLHF.

This rearrangement joins TRBV5-1 to TRBJ2-2; 7 bases are a match to TRBD2. Germline CDR1 reads SGHRS; CDR2 reads YFSETQ. The CDR3 covers 14 residues. V was clipped by 5 bases and J by 5 bases; unmatched bases: 6. CDR3 nucleotide sequence: TGCGCCAGCAGGCGAGGTAGCGGGACCGGGGAGCTGTTTTTT. The encoded protein is CASRRGSGTGELFF.

This clonotype has ten or more counts. The V gene is TRBV6-1, the J gene TRBJ1-4; a possible D gene is TRBD1 (5 bases). The germline gives CDR1 MNHNS, CDR2 SASEGT. This CDR3 comprises 14 residues. The V and J ends lost 6 bases and 8 bases respectively, with 16 bases between them. CDR3 DNA: TGTGCCAGCAGAGCACCGGGACGGAGCGAAAAACTGTTTTTT. Translating gives CASRAPGRSEKLFF.

This clonotype was counted many times. The chain links TRBV29-1 to TRBJ2-1; tentative D call: TRBD2 (5 bases). CDR3 size: 11 residues. V was cut by 4 bases and J by 6 bases, with 7 bases left in between. CDR1 is SQVTM and CDR2 is ANQGSEA in the germline V gene. The CDR3 coding sequence is TGCAGCGTTGTGACTACCAATGAGCAGTTCTTC. It is translated as CSVVTTNEQFF.

The table lists this clonotype with many counts. The V call is TRBV29-1, the J call TRBJ2-3; possibly TRBD1 for D (7 bases). The CDR3 loop spans 13 amino acids. V was clipped by 6 bases and J by 0 bases, with 10 bases between them. Germline CDR1 is SQVTM and CDR2 is ANQGSEA. The CDR3 nucleotides read TGCAGCGTCAGGGGGGCGAGCACAGATACGCAGTATTTT. Protein: CSVRGASTDTQYF.

This clonotype was detected only a few times. This CDR3 is CASSLAGAEETQYF. CDR3 in DNA: TGTGCCAGCAGCTTAGCGGGAGCGGAAGAGACCCAGTACTTC. The J gene is TRBJ2-5, the V gene TRBV11-3; TRBD2 might be the D (6 bases). This CDR3 has 14 amino acids. V gave up 1 base and J gave up 3 bases, with 9 bases separating them. The germline CDR1 and CDR2 sequences are SGHNT and YENEEA.

The chain recombines TRBV9 with TRBJ2-1; 11 nucleotides agree with TRBD2. The CDR3 is 16 amino acids. The germline gives CDR1 SGDLS, CDR2 YYNGEE. Germline trimming cut 2 bases from V and 7 bases from J; bases unmatched to any gene: 8. For the CDR3, the DNA is TGTGCCAGCAGCGTCTCGACTAGCGGGATAGCAAATGAGCAGTTCTTC. Amino acid sequence: CASSVSTSGIANEQFF.

The chain is built from TRBV20-1 and TRBJ1-1, with D unresolved. The V and J ends lost 0 bases and 1 base respectively, with 9 bases between them. Germline V gene sequence: CDR1 DFQATT, CDR2 SNEGSKA (reference sequence). The CDR3 consists of 14 residues. CDR3 DNA sequence: TGCAGTGCTAGAGATCGGGGAAAGAACACTGAAGCTTTCTTT. It yields the protein CSARDRGKNTEAFF.

The sample holds many counts of this clonotype. This rearrangement joins TRBV20-1 to TRBJ1-1, with 7 bases that match TRBD1. J gave up 5 bases and V 0 bases, and 6 bases lay outside the gene matches. There are 14 residues in the CDR3. The V gene's germline CDR1 is DFQATT and CDR2 SNEGSKA (reference sequence). In nucleotides, the CDR3 is TGCAGTGCTAGAGATCAAGGGGGCTTGACTGAAGCTTTCTTT. Amino acids: CSARDQGGLTEAFF.

The V call is TRBV7-9, the J call TRBJ2-5; 7 bases fit TRBD1. The V gene's germline CDR1 is SEHNR and CDR2 FQNEAQ (reference sequence). The CDR3 is 15 residues long. J gave up 3 bases and V 6 bases, and 10 bases lay outside the gene matches. CDR3 DNA sequence: TGTGCCAGCAGTTCAATTCAGGGGGAAGAAGAGACCCAGTACTTC. Translating gives CASSSIQGEEETQYF.

The genes are TRBV29-1 and TRBJ2-3; no definite D call. V was pared by 8 bases and J by 0 bases, with 9 bases between. The germline gives CDR1 SQVTM, CDR2 ANQGSEA. The CDR3 extends over 12 amino acids. CDR3 coding DNA: TGCAGCACCGGACGAAGCACAGATACGCAGTATTTT. This encodes CSTGRSTDTQYF.

This rearrangement joins TRBV7-9 to TRBJ2-3; 8 nucleotides agree with TRBD2. CDR1 and CDR2 from the germline V gene are SEHNR and FQNEAQ (reference sequence). Trimming cost V 2 bases and J 6 bases; bases outside gene matches: 13. The CDR3 is made up of 17 amino acids. For the CDR3, the DNA is TGTGCCAGCAGCTTAACCAACCAGCGGGAGCATCCGGATACGCAGTATTTT. Translated, it gives CASSLTNQREHPDTQYF. Full variable domain (remainder filled in from reference TRBV7-9 and TRBJ2-3): DTGVSQNPRHKITKRGQNVTFRCDPISEHNRLYWYRQTLGQGPEFLTYFQNEAQLEKSRLLSDRFSAERPKGSFSTLEIQRTEQGDSAMYLCASSLTNQREHPDTQYFGPGTRLTVL.

This clonotype came up many times. V gene TRBV24-1 combines with J gene TRBJ2-1; no firm D call. Between the trimmed V and J ends, which lost 0 bases and 6 bases, there was a span of 2 bases. The CDR3 is 12 residues long. Germline CDR1 is KGHDR and CDR2 is SFDVKD. The CDR3 DNA reads TGTGCCACCAGTGATTTGGGCAATGAGCAGTTCTTC. Amino acids: CATSDLGNEQFF.

This clonotype was observed at least ten times. The gene calls are TRBV29-1 and TRBJ2-7; 11 bases agree with TRBD1. Germline CDR1 is SQVTM and CDR2 is ANQGSEA. With 4 bases clipped from V and 4 bases from J, the junction kept 15 bases outside the gene matches. The CDR3 consists of 17 residues. The DNA for the CDR3 is TGCAGCGTTGTTAATATAGGACAGGGGGCGCGAGGTTACGAGCAGTACTTC. It specifies CSVVNIGQGARGYEQYF.

A few counts support this clonotype. CDR3 sequence: CASSLEATAYNEQFF. The CDR3 DNA follows: TGCGCCAGCAGCTTGGAAGCGACAGCTTACAATGAGCAGTTCTTC. The J gene is TRBJ2-1, the V gene TRBV5-1, with a weak D call TRBD1 (5 bases). V was pared by 0 bases and J by 4 bases, with 11 bases between. The CDR3 loop spans 15 amino acids. The germline V gene encodes CDR1 SGHRS and CDR2 YFSETQ.

As for this clonotype: Possible read error: a much larger clone is one base away. This rearrangement joins TRBV12-3 or TRBV12-4 to TRBJ2-7; 7 bases map to TRBD1. This CDR3 comprises 17 residues. V lost 5 bases to trimming and J lost 2 bases; unmatched junction nucleotides: 15. The CDR3 spells CASSPHPGQRAAYEQYF. DNA for the CDR3: TGTGCCAGCAGTCCCCACCCGGGACAGAGGGCGGCCTACGAGCAGTACTTC.

In this sample, this clonotype turned up many times. V usage is TRBV27 and J usage is TRBJ1-1, with unresolved D. There are 13 residues in the CDR3. The germline V gene encodes CDR1 MNHEY and CDR2 SMNVEV (reference sequence). V was shortened by 3 bases and J by 3 bases, with 8 bases between the two germline ends. CDR3 protein: CASSFSGYTEAFF. The CDR3 DNA follows: TGTGCCAGCAGTTTCTCGGGCTACACTGAAGCTTTCTTT.

The chain has TRBV24-1 and TRBJ2-1, with 9 bases aligning to TRBD2. V gave up 0 bases and J gave up 9 bases; unmatched junction bases: 8. The CDR3 covers 16 residues. From germline, CDR1 is KGHDR and CDR2 SFDVKD. The CDR3 DNA follows: TGTGCCACCAGTGATTTGGGAGCGGGAGGTACGGGTGAGCAGTTCTTC. Its translation: CATSDLGAGGTGEQFF.

This chain links TRBV29-1 with TRBJ1-5, with D possibly TRBD1 on 6 matching bases. In germline, CDR1 is SQVTM, CDR2 ANQGSEA. V lost 7 bases, J lost 0 bases, and 13 bases lay in between. This CDR3 is built from 14 residues. Here the CDR3 DNA reads TGCAGCGCCTCCGGGACAAGTAGCAATCAGCCCCAGCATTTT. Protein: CSASGTSSNQPQHF. Full variable domain (outside the CDR3, taken from reference TRBV29-1 and TRBJ1-5): SAVISQKPSRDICQRGTSLTIQCQVDSQVTMMFWYRQQPGQSLTLIATANQGSEATYESGFVIDKFPISRPNLTFSTLTVSNMSPEDSSIYLCSASGTSSNQPQHFGDGTRLSIL.

In this sample, this clonotype turned up many times. V and J are TRBV12-3 or TRBV12-4 and TRBJ1-1, with D unclear. The CDR3 has 12 residues. V lost 3 bases and J 11 bases, leaving 13 bases between the germline ends. The CDR3 reads CASSFSPDAAFF. The DNA of the CDR3 is TGTGCCAGCAGTTTCAGCCCAGATGCCGCTTTCTTT.

The chain employs TRBV6-5 and TRBJ2-7, with D perhaps TRBD1 or TRBD2 (5 bases each). Per the germline V gene, CDR1 is MNHEY and CDR2 is SVGAGI. The germline V and J ends were trimmed by 0 bases and 5 bases, with 14 bases remaining between them. CDR3 length: 15 amino acids. CDR3 region: CASSYSSGTAHEQYF. CDR3 nucleotide sequence: TGTGCCAGCAGTTACTCGTCGGGGACCGCCCACGAGCAGTACTTC.

The table lists this clonotype with a few counts. The gene calls are TRBV6-5 and TRBJ2-3; a weak D match, TRBD2 (5 bases). V was trimmed by 5 bases and J by 1 base, leaving 10 bases between them. Germline CDR1 is MNHEY and CDR2 is SVGAGI. The CDR3 contains 14 residues. The CDR3, as DNA: TGTGCCAGCAGTAACGAGGAGGGCACAGATACGCAGTATTTT. Translating gives CASSNEEGTDTQYF.

Comment on this clonotype: A much larger clone differs by one base, so this may be a read error. The V call is TRBV7-9, the J call TRBJ2-2; TRBD2 aligns across 8 bases. CDR1 SEHNR and CDR2 FQNEAQ come from the germline V gene (reference sequence). V was pared by 7 bases and J by 6 bases, with 10 bases of the junction left unmatched. This CDR3 is built from 15 residues. The CDR3 nucleotides read TGTGCCAGCACCAAAAGCGGGAGTTACCCCGGGGAGCTGTTTTTT. Its translation: CASTKSGSYPGELFF. Looking up the rest from reference TRBV7-9 and TRBJ2-2 gives the full variable domain: DTGVSQNPRHKITKRGQNVTFRCDPISEHNRLYWYRQTLGQGPEFLTYFQNEAQLEKSRLLSDRFSAERPKGSFSTLEIQRTEQGDSAMYLCASTKSGSYPGELFFGEGSRLTVL.

This clonotype appeared many times. The chain uses TRBV5-1 and TRBJ1-1; 10 bases align to TRBD1. This CDR3 comprises 17 residues. J lost 3 bases, V lost 0 bases, and 8 bases had no gene match. Germline V gene sequence: CDR1 SGHRS, CDR2 YFSETQ. The CDR3 nucleotides read TGCGCCAGCAGCTTGGGGACAGGGGGTTTACCTTACACTGAAGCTTTCTTT. This encodes CASSLGTGGLPYTEAFF.